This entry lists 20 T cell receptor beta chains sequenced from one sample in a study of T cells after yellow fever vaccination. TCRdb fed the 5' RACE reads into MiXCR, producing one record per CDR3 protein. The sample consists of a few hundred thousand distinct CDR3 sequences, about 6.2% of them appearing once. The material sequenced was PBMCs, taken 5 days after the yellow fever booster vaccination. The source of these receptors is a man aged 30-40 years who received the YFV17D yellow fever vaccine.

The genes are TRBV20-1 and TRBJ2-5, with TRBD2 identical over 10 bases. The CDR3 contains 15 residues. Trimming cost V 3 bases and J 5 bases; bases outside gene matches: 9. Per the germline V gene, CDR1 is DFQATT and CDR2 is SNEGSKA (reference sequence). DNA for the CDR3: TGCAGTGCTAGGACCCTAGCGGGAGCCCAGGAGACCCAGTACTTC. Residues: CSARTLAGAQETQYF.

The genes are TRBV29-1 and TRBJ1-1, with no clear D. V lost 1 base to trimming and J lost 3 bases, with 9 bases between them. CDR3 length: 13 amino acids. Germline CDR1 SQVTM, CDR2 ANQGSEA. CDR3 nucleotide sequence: TGCAGCGTTGAAGGGCCCGGGTACACTGAAGCTTTCTTT. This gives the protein CSVEGPGYTEAFF.

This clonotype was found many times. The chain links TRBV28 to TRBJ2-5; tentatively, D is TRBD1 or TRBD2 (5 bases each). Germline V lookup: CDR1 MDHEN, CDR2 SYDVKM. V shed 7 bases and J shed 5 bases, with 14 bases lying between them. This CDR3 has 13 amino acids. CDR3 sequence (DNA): TGTGCCAGCACCTCCGCCTGGGGGGAGACCCAGTACTTC. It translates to CASTSAWGETQYF.

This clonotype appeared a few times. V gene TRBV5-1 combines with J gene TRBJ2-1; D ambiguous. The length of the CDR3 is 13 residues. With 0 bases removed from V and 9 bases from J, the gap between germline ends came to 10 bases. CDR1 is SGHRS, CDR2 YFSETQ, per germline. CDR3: CASSLGYTGEQFF. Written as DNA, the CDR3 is TGCGCCAGCAGCTTGGGGTATACTGGTGAGCAGTTCTTC.

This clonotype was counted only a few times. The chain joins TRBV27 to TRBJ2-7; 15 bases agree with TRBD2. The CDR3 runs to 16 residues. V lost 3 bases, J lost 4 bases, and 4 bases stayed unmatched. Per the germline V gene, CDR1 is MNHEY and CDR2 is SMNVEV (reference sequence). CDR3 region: CASSFRGTSGRYEQYF. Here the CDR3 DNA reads TGTGCCAGCAGTTTCAGGGGGACTAGCGGGAGGTACGAGCAGTACTTC.

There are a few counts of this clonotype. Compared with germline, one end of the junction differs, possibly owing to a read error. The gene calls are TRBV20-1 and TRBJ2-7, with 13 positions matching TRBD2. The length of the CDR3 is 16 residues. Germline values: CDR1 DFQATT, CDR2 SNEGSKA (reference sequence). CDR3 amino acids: CCAPLGTSGIIYEQYF. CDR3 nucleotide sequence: TGCTGTGCCCCCCTCGGGACTAGCGGGATAATATACGAGCAGTACTTC.

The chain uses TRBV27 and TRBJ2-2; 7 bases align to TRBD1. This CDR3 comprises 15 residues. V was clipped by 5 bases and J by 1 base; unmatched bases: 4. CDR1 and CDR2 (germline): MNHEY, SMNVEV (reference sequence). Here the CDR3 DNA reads TGTGCCAGCAGTCCGGGACAGTGGAACACCGGGGAGCTGTTTTTT. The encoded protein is CASSPGQWNTGELFF.

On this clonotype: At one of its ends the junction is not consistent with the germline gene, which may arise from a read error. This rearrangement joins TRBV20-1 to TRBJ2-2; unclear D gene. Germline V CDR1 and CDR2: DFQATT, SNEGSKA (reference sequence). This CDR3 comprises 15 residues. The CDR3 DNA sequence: TGTAGTGCAAGAGATTCCAGGTGGAACACCGGGGAGCTGTTTTTT. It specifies CSARDSRWNTGELFF.

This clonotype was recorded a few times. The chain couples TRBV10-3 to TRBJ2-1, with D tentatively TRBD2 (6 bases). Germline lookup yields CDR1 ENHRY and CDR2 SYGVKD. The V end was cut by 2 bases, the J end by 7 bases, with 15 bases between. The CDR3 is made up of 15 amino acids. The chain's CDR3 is CAISEGSGQRNEQFF. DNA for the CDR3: TGTGCCATCAGTGAGGGTAGCGGTCAACGGAATGAGCAGTTCTTC.

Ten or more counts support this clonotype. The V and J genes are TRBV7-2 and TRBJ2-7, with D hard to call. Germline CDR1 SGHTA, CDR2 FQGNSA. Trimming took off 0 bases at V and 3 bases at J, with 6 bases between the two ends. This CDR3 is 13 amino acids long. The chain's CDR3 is CASSLAANYEQYF. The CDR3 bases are TGTGCCAGCAGCTTAGCGGCTAACTACGAGCAGTACTTC.

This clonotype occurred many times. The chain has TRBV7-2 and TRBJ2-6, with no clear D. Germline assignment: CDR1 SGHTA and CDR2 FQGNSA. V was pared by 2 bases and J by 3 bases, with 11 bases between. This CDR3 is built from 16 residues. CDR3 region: CASSLFLIYGANVLTF. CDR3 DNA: TGTGCCAGCAGCTTATTCCTTATTTATGGGGCCAACGTCCTGACTTTC.

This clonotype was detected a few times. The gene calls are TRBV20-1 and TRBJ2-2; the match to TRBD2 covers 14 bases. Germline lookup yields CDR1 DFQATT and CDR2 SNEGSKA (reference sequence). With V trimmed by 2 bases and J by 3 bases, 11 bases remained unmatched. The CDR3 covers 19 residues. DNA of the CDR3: TGCAGTGCTAGATCTCAGGCGACTAGCGGGAGGGCGTACACCGGGGAGCTGTTTTTT. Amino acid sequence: CSARSQATSGRAYTGELFF.

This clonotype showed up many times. Here the CDR3 reads CASSILGANVLTF. Written as DNA, the CDR3 is TGTGCCAGTAGTATTTTGGGGGCCAACGTCCTGACTTTC. The chain has TRBV19 and TRBJ2-6; no reliable D call. Between the trimmed V and J ends, which lost 3 bases and 4 bases, there was a span of 4 bases. There are 13 residues in the CDR3. The V gene's germline CDR1 is LNHDA and CDR2 SQIVND (reference sequence).

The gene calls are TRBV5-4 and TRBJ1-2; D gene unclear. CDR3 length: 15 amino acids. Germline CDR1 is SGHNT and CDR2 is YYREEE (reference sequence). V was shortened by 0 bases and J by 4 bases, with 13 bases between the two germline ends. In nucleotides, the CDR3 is TGTGCCAGCAGCTTGGGCGAGGGCGCGGGCTATGGCTACACCTTC. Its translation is CASSLGEGAGYGYTF.

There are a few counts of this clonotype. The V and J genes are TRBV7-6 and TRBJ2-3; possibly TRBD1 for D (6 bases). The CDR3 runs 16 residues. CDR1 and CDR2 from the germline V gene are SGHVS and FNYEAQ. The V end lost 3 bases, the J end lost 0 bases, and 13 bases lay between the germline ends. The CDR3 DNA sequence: TGTGCCAGCAGCTTTGGGACACCGTCTAGCACAGATACGCAGTATTTT. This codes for CASSFGTPSSTDTQYF.

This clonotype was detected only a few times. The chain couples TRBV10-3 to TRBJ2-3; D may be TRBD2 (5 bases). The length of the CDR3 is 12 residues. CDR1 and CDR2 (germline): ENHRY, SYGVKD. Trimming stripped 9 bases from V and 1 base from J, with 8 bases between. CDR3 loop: CAIQAGTDTQYF. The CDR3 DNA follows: TGTGCCATACAAGCGGGCACAGATACGCAGTATTTT.

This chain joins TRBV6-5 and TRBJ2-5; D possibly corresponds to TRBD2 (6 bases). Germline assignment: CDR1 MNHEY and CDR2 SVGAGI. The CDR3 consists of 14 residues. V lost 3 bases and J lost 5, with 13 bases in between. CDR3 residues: CASSYYGRGETQYF. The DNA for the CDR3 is TGTGCCAGCAGTTATTACGGACGGGGGGAGACCCAGTACTTC.

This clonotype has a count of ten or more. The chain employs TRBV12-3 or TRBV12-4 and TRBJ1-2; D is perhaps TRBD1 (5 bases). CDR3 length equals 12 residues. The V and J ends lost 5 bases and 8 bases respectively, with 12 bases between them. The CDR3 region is CASSLGGTGYTF. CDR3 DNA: TGTGCCAGCAGTCTAGGTGGGACGGGCTACACCTTC.

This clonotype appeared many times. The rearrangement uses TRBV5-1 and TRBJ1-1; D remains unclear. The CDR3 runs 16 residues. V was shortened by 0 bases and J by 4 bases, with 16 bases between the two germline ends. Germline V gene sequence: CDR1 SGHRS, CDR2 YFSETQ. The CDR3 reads CASSLASSGLGTEAFF. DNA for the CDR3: TGCGCCAGCAGCTTGGCCTCGAGTGGCTTGGGCACTGAAGCTTTCTTT.

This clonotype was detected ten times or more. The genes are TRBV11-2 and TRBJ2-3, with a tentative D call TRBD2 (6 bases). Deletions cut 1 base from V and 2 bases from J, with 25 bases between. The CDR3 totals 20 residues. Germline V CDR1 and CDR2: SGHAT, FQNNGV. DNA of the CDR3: TGTGCCAGCAGCTTAGTGGGGCCCGGGAGTGGGGGAGGATACACAGATACGCAGTATTTT. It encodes CASSLVGPGSGGGYTDTQYF.